This TCR beta chain was found in a study of blood T cell repertoires in COVID-19. Study details: The United States, Italy and Spain were the sources of the acute and convalescent COVID-19 samples.

Libraries were prepared by immunoSEQ multiplex PCR; TCRdb keeps only in-frame clonotypes and omits some of them. The profile shows about 240,000 clones, approximately 87% of them singletons. Germline CDR1 is SQVTM and CDR2 is ANQGSEA. V lost 6 bases to trimming and J lost 1 base, with 9 bases between them. The CDR3 extends over 12 amino acids. Sequenced material: peripheral blood. The genes are TRBV29-1 and TRBJ2-5; D possibly corresponds to TRBD2 (5 bases). The receptor was derived from a man in his fifties or sixties with acute or convalescent COVID-19. Written as DNA, the CDR3 is TGCAGCGTCAGACTATTCCAAGAGACCCAGTACTTC. Its protein product is CSVRLFQETQYF.